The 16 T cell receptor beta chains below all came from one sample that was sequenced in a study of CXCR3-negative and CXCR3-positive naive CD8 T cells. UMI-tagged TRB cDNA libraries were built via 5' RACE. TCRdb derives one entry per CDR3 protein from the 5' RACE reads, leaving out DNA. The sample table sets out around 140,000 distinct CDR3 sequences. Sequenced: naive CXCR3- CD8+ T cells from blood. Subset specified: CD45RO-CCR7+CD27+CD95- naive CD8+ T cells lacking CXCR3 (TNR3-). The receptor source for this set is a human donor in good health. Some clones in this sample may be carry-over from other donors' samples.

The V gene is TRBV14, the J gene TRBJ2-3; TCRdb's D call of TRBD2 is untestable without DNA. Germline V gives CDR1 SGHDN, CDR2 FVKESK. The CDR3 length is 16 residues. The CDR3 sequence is CASSQAHLAGVDTQYF.

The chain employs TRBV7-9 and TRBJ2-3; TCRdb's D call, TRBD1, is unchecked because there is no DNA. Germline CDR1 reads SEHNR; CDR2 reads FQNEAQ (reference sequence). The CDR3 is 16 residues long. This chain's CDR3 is CASTVPVRGGTDTQYF.

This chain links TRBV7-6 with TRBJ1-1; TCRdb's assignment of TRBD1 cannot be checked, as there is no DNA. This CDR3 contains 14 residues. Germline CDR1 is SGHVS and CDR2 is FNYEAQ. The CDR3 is CASSLGGSGIEAFF.

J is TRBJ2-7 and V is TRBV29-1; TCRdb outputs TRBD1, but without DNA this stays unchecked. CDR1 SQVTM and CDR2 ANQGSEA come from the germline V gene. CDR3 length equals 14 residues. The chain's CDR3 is CSVMGQGKSYEQYF.

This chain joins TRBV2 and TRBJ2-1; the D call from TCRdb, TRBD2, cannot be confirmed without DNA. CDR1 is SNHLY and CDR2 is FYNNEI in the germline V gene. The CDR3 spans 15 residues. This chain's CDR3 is CASTELAGGINEQFF.

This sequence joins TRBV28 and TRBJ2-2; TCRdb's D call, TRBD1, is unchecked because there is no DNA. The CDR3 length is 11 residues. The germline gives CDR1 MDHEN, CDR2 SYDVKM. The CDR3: CGTGSSGELFF.

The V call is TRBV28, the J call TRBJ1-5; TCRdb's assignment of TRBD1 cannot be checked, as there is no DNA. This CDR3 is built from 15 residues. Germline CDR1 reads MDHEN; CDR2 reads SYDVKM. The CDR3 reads CASSLLQGANQPQHF.

This chain's CDR3 is CASSVLENTGELFF. The chain links TRBV2 to TRBJ2-2. The CDR3 extends over 14 amino acids. The V gene's germline CDR1 is SNHLY and CDR2 FYNNEI.

The CDR3 spells CASSYTGGPYEQYF. The chain couples TRBV28 to TRBJ2-7; there is no DNA to check the TCRdb D call of TRBD1. This CDR3 has 14 amino acids. CDR1 MDHEN and CDR2 SYDVKM come from the germline V gene.

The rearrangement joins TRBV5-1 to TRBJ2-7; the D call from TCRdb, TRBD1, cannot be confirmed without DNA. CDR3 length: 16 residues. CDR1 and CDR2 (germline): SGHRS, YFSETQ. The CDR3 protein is CASSLEGGAPLYEQYF. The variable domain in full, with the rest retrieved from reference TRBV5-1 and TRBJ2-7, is KAGVTQTPRYLIKTRGQQVTLSCSPISGHRSVSWYQQTPGQGLQFLFEYFSETQRNKGNFPGRFSGRQFSNSRSEMNVSTLELGDSALYLCASSLEGGAPLYEQYFGPGTRLTVT.

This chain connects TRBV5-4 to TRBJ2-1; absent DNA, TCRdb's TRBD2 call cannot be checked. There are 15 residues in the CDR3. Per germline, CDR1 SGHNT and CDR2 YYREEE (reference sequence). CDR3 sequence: CASGRWSGGPNEQFF.

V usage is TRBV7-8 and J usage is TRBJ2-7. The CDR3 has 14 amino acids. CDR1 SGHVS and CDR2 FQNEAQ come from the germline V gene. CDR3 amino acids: CASSSTGASYEQYF.

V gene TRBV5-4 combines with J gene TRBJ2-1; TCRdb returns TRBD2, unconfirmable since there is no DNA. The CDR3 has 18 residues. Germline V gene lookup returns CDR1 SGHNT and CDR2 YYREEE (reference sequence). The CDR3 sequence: CASSFSLAGGGSYNEQFF.

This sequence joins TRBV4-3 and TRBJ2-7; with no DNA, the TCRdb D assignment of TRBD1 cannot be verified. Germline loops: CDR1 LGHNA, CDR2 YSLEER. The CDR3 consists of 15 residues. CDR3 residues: CASSQVPGMTYEQYF.

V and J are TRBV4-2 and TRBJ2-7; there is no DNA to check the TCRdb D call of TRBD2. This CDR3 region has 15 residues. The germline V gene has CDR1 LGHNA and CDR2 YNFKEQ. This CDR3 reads CASSPTQERGYEQYF.

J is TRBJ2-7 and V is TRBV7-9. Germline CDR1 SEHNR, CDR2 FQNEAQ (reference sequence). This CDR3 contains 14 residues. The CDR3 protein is CASSPTGGYYEQYF.